Listed below are T cell receptor beta chains from one sample, sequenced in a study of T cell responses to AZD1222 COVID-19 vaccine. Profiling relied on immunoSEQ multiplex PCR, and the TCRdb table lists in-frame clones only, not all of them. The sample contains around 120,000 clones, 80% to 95% of which appear only once. The source was peripheral blood, collected on day 0 of AZD1222 vaccination. The receptors originated from an adult in good health. The CDR3 runs from the conserved cysteine through the conserved F or W. Some rows have no size entry. The others give once, few or many, or a class for an expanded clone.

abundance | v_gene | CDR3aa
once | TRBV7-3 | CASSFHPGGTNTGELFF
once | TRBV5-4 | CASSSADRTFVNTEAFF
. | TRBV5-1 | CASSLATGSNGYTF
. | TRBV28 | CASSYRGSTEAFF
. | TRBV5-1 | CASSLDTGGVSPLHF
. | TRBV5-1 | CASSLSGEEQYF
. | TRBV19 | CASKRTGGEAFF
. | TRBV7-3 | CASSSGAGELFF
. | TRBV12-5 | CASGSRTSGAITDTQYF
. | TRBV5-1 | CASSPGPGGQNEKLFF
. | TRBV9 | CASSPGTGRESPLHF
. | TRBV19 | CASSIGLGGDPEAFF
. | TRBV5-1 | CASSLGWSPGYNEQFF
. | TRBV28 | CASSLGSTRYGYTF
once | TRBV27 | CASSYRRTPYEQYF
. | TRBV27 | CASSLGTTGAYGYTF
. | TRBV12-3/TRBV12-4 | CASSLGARQPQHF
. | TRBV19 | CASSEQGSAEQFF
. | TRBV7-3 | CASSDSVVGEQFF
. | TRBV3-1/TRBV3-2 | CASSSYARPYEQYF
. | TRBV5-4 | CASSFPTGDTNEQFF
. | TRBV9 | CASSPHPGNTEAFF
. | TRBV6-5 | CASRTAGPYEQYF
. | TRBV6-5 | CASSPGINQPQHF
. | TRBV3-1/TRBV3-2 | CASSQPHRQGYEQYF
. | TRBV5-1 | CASSSWNRGTDTQYF
. | TRBV6-5 | CASRATPSTDTQYF
. | TRBV5-1 | CASSLAGATDTQYF
. | TRBV12-3/TRBV12-4 | CASRNRDRGYTF
. | TRBV18 | CASSPYSNPEAFF
once | TRBV30 | CAWTLSGGGRRYEQYF
. | TRBV5-1 | CASSLGRQVYEQYF
. | TRBV7-3 | CASSYSGTGELFF
. | TRBV2 | CASSEILARTYEQYF
. | TRBV28 | CASSPAGGGYGYTF
few | TRBV7-3 | CASSPKGRGGDTQYF
. | TRBV19 | CASSIVVAGKYEQYF
. | TRBV24-1 | CATSTDILQETQYF
. | TRBV5-6 | CASSLAATEIFF
. | TRBV19 | CASSLARATEAFF
. | TRBV7-7 | CASSRGSAFEQYF
. | TRBV19 | CASSIRVGYEQYF
once | TRBV7-9 | CASSQTGKGYEQYF
. | TRBV9 | CASSVEGDFSSEQYF
. | TRBV29-1 | CSALKGDYLGEQYF
. | TRBV18 | CASSPSGQYTGELFF
. | TRBV6-1 | CASSESGGHGELFF
. | TRBV4-2 | CASSPLGGGYNEQFF
once | TRBV30 | CAWMAEYREAFF
. | TRBV9 | CASSVGDGSYGYTF
. | TRBV6-5 | CASTYRVGYGYTF
once | TRBV30 | CAWSERPGTIYF
. | TRBV6-1 | CASSEAWGSGELFF
once | TRBV21-1 | CASSQTRSGQAYNEQFF
few | TRBV5-1 | CATSSGHGNEQYF
once | TRBV5-1 | CASSLAGTSGSAYEQYF
. | TRBV30 | CAWSVIAGRGWGRTEAFF
. | TRBV7-3 | CASSLLGVGGKETQYF
. | TRBV28 | CASRAGADGYTF